The source of this TCR beta chain is a study of T-cell reconstitution after alpha-beta-depleted transplantation in children. Using unique molecular identifiers, the investigators prepared the TCRbeta library. Each CDR3 protein is one row after TCRdb ran MiXCR on the PCR reads. The sample holds about 180,000 distinct CDR3 sequences, more than 9.5% seen once. J lost 0 bases, V lost 1 base, and 3 bases had no gene match. Germline loops: CDR1 MGHRA, CDR2 YSYEKL. The CDR3 is 15 residues long. The sample in question was PBMCs, obtained before TCRalphabeta/CD19-depleted stem cell transplant. The receptor was derived from a boy younger than 10 with acute myeloid leukemia, due to receive a stem cell transplant. The chain employs TRBV4-1 and TRBJ2-7, with 7 positions matching TRBD2. The CDR3 DNA reads as TGCGCCAGCAGCCAAGGAGCGGGGAGCTCCTACGAGCAGTACTTC. Protein: CASSQGAGSSYEQYF.